Each of the 32 T cell receptor beta chains below was sequenced from the same sample in a study of early T cells in non-severe SARS-CoV-2 infection. One entry per CDR3 protein, called by TCRdb with MiXCR from the 5' RACE reads. The sample has 85,000 to 100,000 distinct CDR3 sequences, 15% to 20% seen once; the top ten hold roughly 1.2%. Material for sequencing was whole blood. These receptors originate from an adult who was a healthcare worker with PCR-confirmed SARS-CoV-2 infection or an uninfected control (not recorded which).

This clonotype was seen more than once but under ten times. V gene TRBV7-9 combines with J gene TRBJ2-3, with D unclear. The CDR3 runs 12 residues. V was cut by 5 bases and J by 1 base, with 4 bases left in between. Germline V gene lookup returns CDR1 SEHNR and CDR2 FQNEAQ (reference sequence). CDR3 in DNA: TGTGCCAGCAGCCGCGGCACAGATACGCAGTATTTT. Protein: CASSRGTDTQYF.

Only one count was recorded for this clonotype. This may stem from a read error, because a much larger clone lies one nucleotide away. The chain combines TRBV10-1 with TRBJ2-2; D ambiguous. Per the germline V gene, CDR1 is WNHNN and CDR2 is SYGVQD (reference sequence). There are 13 residues in the CDR3. The CDR3 protein is CASSYDMTEELFF. The CDR3 DNA is TGCGCCAGCAGTTATGACATGACCGAGGAGCTGTTTTTT.

The genes are TRBV12-3 or TRBV12-4 and TRBJ2-6; D not certain. The CDR3 extends over 15 amino acids. Trimming removed 6 bases at V and 2 bases at J, with 11 bases between. CDR3 bases: TGTGCCAGCAGCATCCATAGCCCTGGGGCCAACGTCCTGACTTTC. Translating gives CASSIHSPGANVLTF.

V gene TRBV3-1 combines with J gene TRBJ1-1; D unclear. Germline CDR1 and CDR2: LGHDT and YNNKEL (reference sequence). Trimming cost V 1 base and J 1 base, with 7 bases left between them. The CDR3 spans 14 residues. The CDR3 region is CASSQVSWNTEAFF. The CDR3 DNA follows: TGTGCCAGCAGCCAAGTCAGCTGGAACACTGAAGCTTTCTTT.

The genes are TRBV7-2 and TRBJ2-1; D call uncertain. Germline values: CDR1 SGHTA, CDR2 FQGNSA. The CDR3 has 13 residues. The germline V and J ends were trimmed by 5 bases and 5 bases, with 10 bases remaining between them. CDR3 in DNA: TGTGCCAGCAGCCCCCACAGAGACAATGAGCAGTTCTTC. Protein: CASSPHRDNEQFF. Full variable domain (remainder filled in from reference TRBV7-2 and TRBJ2-1): GAGVSQSPSNKVTEKGKDVELRCDPISGHTALYWYRQSLGQGLEFLIYFQGNSAPDKSGLPSDRFSAERTGGSVSTLTIQRTQQEDSAVYLCASSPHRDNEQFFGPGTRLTVL.

This clonotype was counted only a few times. Here the CDR3 DNA reads TGTGCCAGCAGTTTATTTAAGGGCGACTATGGCTACACCTTC. This gives the protein CASSLFKGDYGYTF. This chain joins TRBV27 and TRBJ1-2, with no clear D. This CDR3 spans 14 amino acids. V was shortened by 1 base and J by 3 bases, with 9 bases between the two germline ends. Germline V gene lookup returns CDR1 MNHEY and CDR2 SMNVEV (reference sequence).

The CDR3 reads CASSYGSSYSGNTIYF. The CDR3 nucleotides are TGTGCCAGCAGTTACGGATCCTCTTACTCTGGAAACACCATATATTTT. The chain combines TRBV6-6 with TRBJ1-3; no reliable D call. V lost 2 bases and J lost 0, with 11 bases in between. From germline, CDR1 is MNHNY and CDR2 SVGAGI (reference sequence). The CDR3 covers 16 residues.

This rearrangement joins TRBV7-8 to TRBJ1-1; 7 bases map to TRBD1. The CDR3 runs to 13 residues. J was trimmed by 8 bases and V by 0 bases; bases with no gene match: 3. The V gene's germline CDR1 is SGHVS and CDR2 FQNEAQ. The CDR3, as DNA: TGTGCCAGCAGCTTAGCCGGGACAGAAGAAGCTTTCTTT. The encoded protein is CASSLAGTEEAFF.

This clonotype was detected many times. The chain links TRBV6-2 or TRBV6-3 to TRBJ1-5; the D is unclear. Per the germline V gene, CDR1 is MNHEY and CDR2 is SVGEGT. Trimming shortened V by 4 bases and J by 0 bases, and 10 bases separated the two germline ends. The CDR3 covers 15 residues. CDR3 loop: CASSSGDHSNQPQHF. The DNA for the CDR3 is TGTGCCAGCAGTTCCGGGGATCATAGCAATCAGCCCCAGCATTTT.

This clonotype was counted ten times or more. The genes are TRBV9 and TRBJ2-1; D not certain. Per germline, CDR1 SGDLS and CDR2 YYNGEE. There are 16 residues in the CDR3. Trimming pared 2 bases from V and 9 bases from J, leaving 21 bases between. The CDR3: CASSVPPNSGISEQFF. The CDR3, as DNA: TGTGCCAGCAGCGTCCCCCCGAATTCAGGAATCAGTGAGCAGTTCTTC. The full variable domain, completed using reference TRBV9 and TRBJ2-1, is DSGVTQTPKHLITATGQRVTLRCSPRSGDLSVYWYQQSLDQGLQFLIQYYNGEERAKGNILERFSAQQFPDLHSELNLSSLELGDSALYFCASSVPPNSGISEQFFGPGTRLTVL.

This clonotype appeared a few times. The chain carries TRBV28 and TRBJ1-5; possibly TRBD1 for D (6 bases). The CDR3 covers 15 residues. Germline CDR1 and CDR2: MDHEN and SYDVKM. The V gene lost 5 bases and the J gene lost 7 bases, with 18 bases spanning the gap. The CDR3 here is CASSSPPAGDQPQHF. In DNA form, the CDR3 reads TGTGCCAGCAGTAGCCCCCCGGCAGGGGACCAGCCCCAGCATTTT. Supplemented by reference TRBV28 and TRBJ1-5, the full variable domain reads DVKVTQSSRYLVKRTGEKVFLECVQDMDHENMFWYRQDPGLGLRLIYFSYDVKMKEKGDIPEGYSVSREKKERFSLILESASTNQTSMYLCASSSPPAGDQPQHFGDGTRLSIL.

This clonotype turned up a few times. This rearrangement joins TRBV6-6 to TRBJ1-1; TRBD1 agrees at 7 bases. Germline V lookup: CDR1 MNHNY, CDR2 SVGAGI (reference sequence). The CDR3 contains 14 residues. V shed 6 bases and J 5 bases; nucleotides not matched to a gene: 9. CDR3 protein: CASSSGTDLTEAFF. CDR3 sequence (DNA): TGTGCCAGCAGCTCCGGGACAGATCTTACTGAAGCTTTCTTT.

V is TRBV2 and J is TRBJ2-1, with D possibly TRBD1 on 6 matching bases. The CDR3 runs 14 residues. V was shortened by 6 bases and J by 1 base, with 10 bases between the two germline ends. Per germline, CDR1 SNHLY and CDR2 FYNNEI. CDR3 amino acids: CASSPTGSYNEQFF. The CDR3 coding sequence is TGTGCCAGCAGCCCTACAGGGTCCTACAATGAGCAGTTCTTC.

The V gene is TRBV6-1, the J gene TRBJ2-3; the D gene could be TRBD1 or TRBD2 (5 bases each). Trimming shortened V by 7 bases and J by 2 bases, and 13 bases separated the two germline ends. This CDR3 spans 14 amino acids. Germline CDR1 and CDR2: MNHNS and SASEGT. CDR3 in DNA: TGTGCCAGCATGCGAGGGACGGACACAGATACGCAGTATTTT. It encodes CASMRGTDTDTQYF.

This clonotype turned up a few times. V is TRBV3-1 and J is TRBJ1-3; D unresolved. This CDR3 has 15 amino acids. Germline loops: CDR1 LGHDT, CDR2 YNNKEL (reference sequence). Trimming shortened V by 3 bases and J by 2 bases, and 11 bases separated the two germline ends. CDR3 in DNA: TGTGCCAGCAGCCATCTTTCGAATACTGGAAACACCATATATTTT. Residues: CASSHLSNTGNTIYF.

There are a few counts of this clonotype. The chain links TRBV24-1 to TRBJ1-1, with D possibly being TRBD1 (6 bases). The CDR3 length is 12 residues. V was pared by 3 bases and J by 11 bases, with 12 bases between. CDR1 is KGHDR and CDR2 is SFDVKD in the germline V gene. CDR3 DNA: TGTGCCACCAGTGATCCGGGGGCGCGGGCTTTCTTT. It yields the protein CATSDPGARAFF.

This clonotype came up a few times. V and J are TRBV13 and TRBJ1-1; D not certain. The CDR3 totals 12 residues. Per germline, CDR1 PRHDT and CDR2 FYEKMQ (reference sequence). Trimming stripped 5 bases from V and 6 bases from J, with 10 bases between. The CDR3 is CASSIGPAEAFF. CDR3 nucleotide sequence: TGTGCCAGCAGCATCGGGCCCGCTGAAGCTTTCTTT.

The chain carries TRBV7-9 and TRBJ1-1; no definite D call. In germline, CDR1 is SEHNR, CDR2 FQNEAQ (reference sequence). V was pared by 2 bases and J by 1 base, with 5 bases between. CDR3 length: 13 amino acids. The DNA for the CDR3 is TGTGCCAGCAGCTTACCGAAGAACACTGAAGCTTTCTTT. As protein: CASSLPKNTEAFF.

The chain has TRBV6-2 or TRBV6-3 and TRBJ2-3, with 8 bases lining up with TRBD2. The V gene end was trimmed by 4 bases and the J gene end by 1 base; junction bases not matched to a gene: 4. This CDR3 has 15 amino acids. The germline CDR1 and CDR2 sequences are MNHEY and SVGEGT. The CDR3 sequence is CASSLAGRRTDTQYF. Here the CDR3 DNA reads TGTGCCAGCAGTTTAGCGGGGAGACGCACAGATACGCAGTATTTT.

CDR3 amino acids: CASSLSVSYEQYF. In nucleotides, the CDR3 is TGTGCCAGCAGTTTGTCAGTCTCCTACGAGCAGTACTTC. The chain has TRBV27 and TRBJ2-7; D gene uncertain. The germline gives CDR1 MNHEY, CDR2 SMNVEV (reference sequence). Trimming took off 3 bases at V and 0 bases at J, with 6 bases between the two ends. This CDR3 is built from 13 residues.

In this sample, this clonotype turned up a few times. The chain recombines TRBV6-6 with TRBJ2-5; D gene uncertain. Germline V gene lookup returns CDR1 MNHNY and CDR2 SVGAGI (reference sequence). CDR3 length: 14 residues. Trimming removed 0 bases at V and 1 base at J, with 6 bases between. The CDR3, as DNA: TGTGCCAGCAGTTACTCGTCCAGCCAAGAGACCCAGTACTTC. Residues: CASSYSSSQETQYF.

The J gene is TRBJ2-7, the V gene TRBV7-9, with D unclear. Germline-derived CDR1 and CDR2 are SEHNR and FQNEAQ (reference sequence). The length of the CDR3 is 17 residues. V dropped 5 bases and J dropped 3 bases, with 23 bases sitting between them. For the CDR3, the DNA is TGTGCCAGCAGCCCACCCCTCAGTTTGAACCCTTTCTACGAGCAGTACTTC. This sequence encodes CASSPPLSLNPFYEQYF.

At least ten counts were recorded for this clonotype. This chain joins TRBV12-3 or TRBV12-4 and TRBJ2-1; 8 bases align to TRBD2. CDR3 length: 14 amino acids. Trimming at V came to 5 bases and at J to 8 bases, leaving 8 bases not matched to a gene. This CDR3 is CASSQAGAGDEQFF. The CDR3 DNA sequence: TGTGCCAGCAGTCAAGCGGGAGCGGGCGATGAGCAGTTCTTC.

Only a few counts were recorded for this clonotype. The chain uses TRBV11-2 and TRBJ2-3, with 8 bases aligning to TRBD2. The trim removed 2 bases at V and 4 bases at J, leaving 11 bases unmatched. Germline V gives CDR1 SGHAT, CDR2 FQNNGV. This CDR3 region has 17 residues. For the CDR3, the DNA is TGTGCCAGCAGCTTACTTAGCGGGGCGGGCGGCGCAGATACGCAGTATTTT. This gives the protein CASSLLSGAGGADTQYF.

The V gene is TRBV20-1, the J gene TRBJ2-7; the D is unclear. The CDR3 has 13 residues. Germline V gives CDR1 DFQATT, CDR2 SNEGSKA (reference sequence). Trimming took 3 bases from V and 5 from J, leaving 14 bases between them. DNA of the CDR3: TGCAGTGCTAGTACCCCGGGCAGCCACGAGCAGTACTTC. It specifies CSASTPGSHEQYF.

This clonotype came up many times. This sequence joins TRBV28 and TRBJ2-7; weak D call: TRBD1 (6 bases). The CDR3 loop spans 12 amino acids. Germline V gene data show CDR1 as MDHEN and CDR2 as SYDVKM. The germline V and J ends were trimmed by 9 bases and 0 bases, with 9 bases remaining between them. The CDR3 DNA sequence: TGTGCCAGTCGGGACATCTCCTACGAGCAGTACTTC. Amino acid sequence: CASRDISYEQYF.

This clonotype was detected only a few times. The genes are TRBV20-1 and TRBJ2-5; the match to TRBD2 covers 7 bases. The CDR3 loop spans 15 amino acids. The V segment lost 4 bases and the J segment 5 bases; nucleotides outside the gene matches: 13. CDR1 is DFQATT and CDR2 is SNEGSKA in the germline V gene (reference sequence). CDR3 bases: TGCAGTGCTACCCCCCGAGCGGGACGGGGGGAGACCCAGTACTTC. As protein: CSATPRAGRGETQYF.

There are a few counts of this clonotype. The V call is TRBV12-3 or TRBV12-4, the J call TRBJ2-1; TRBD1 aligns across 7 bases. The V gene end was trimmed by 6 bases and the J gene end by 0 bases; junction bases not matched to a gene: 5. This CDR3 region has 15 residues. The CDR3 DNA reads as TGTGCCAGCAGAGACAGGGAAAGCTCCTACAATGAGCAGTTCTTC. It is translated as CASRDRESSYNEQFF.

In its sample, this clonotype was seen a few times. The V call is TRBV20-1, the J call TRBJ1-3, with D possibly being TRBD1 (5 bases). This CDR3 has 14 residues. CDR1 and CDR2 (germline): DFQATT, SNEGSKA (reference sequence). Trimming took off 5 bases at V and 4 bases at J, with 15 bases between the two ends. Here the CDR3 DNA reads TGCAGTGCTCCCCGGGACCCGGCGGGAAACACCATATATTTT. Protein sequence: CSAPRDPAGNTIYF.

This clonotype appeared a single time. The chain joins TRBV28 to TRBJ1-5; 9 positions match TRBD1. V lost 6 bases to trimming and J lost 7 bases; unmatched junction nucleotides: 16. Germline assignment: CDR1 MDHEN and CDR2 SYDVKM. The CDR3 is 17 amino acids. The CDR3 DNA sequence: TGTGCCAGCAGATTAGAACGTCGGACAGGGGAGATCCAGCCCCAGCATTTT. Amino acids: CASRLERRTGEIQPQHF.

The count of this clonotype is one. The V and J genes are TRBV7-2 and TRBJ2-7; D is unclear. Per the germline V gene, CDR1 is SGHTA and CDR2 is FQGNSA. This CDR3 is 13 amino acids long. V lost 1 base, J lost 4 bases, and 8 bases lay in between. CDR3 bases: TGTGCCAGCAGCTTAGAAGTGGGATACGAGCAGTACTTC. This gives the protein CASSLEVGYEQYF.

The gene calls are TRBV6-5 and TRBJ2-6; 9 positions agree with TRBD1. The CDR3 is 19 amino acids. The ends lost 6 bases at V and 0 bases at J; junction bases unmatched: 12. The germline V gene encodes CDR1 MNHEY and CDR2 SVGAGI. The CDR3 region has the DNA TGTGCCAGCAGCCACTACACAGGGGGCGAAATCTCTGGGGCCAACGTCCTGACTTTC. Translated, it gives CASSHYTGGEISGANVLTF.